Listed below are T cell receptor beta chains from one sample, sequenced in a study of T cells after yellow fever vaccination. Each CDR3 protein is one row after TCRdb ran MiXCR on the 5' RACE reads. This sample has about 500,000 distinct CDR3 sequences, with approximately 16% found just once. Sequenced material: PBMCs, taken about 5 days after the first yellow fever vaccination. The receptor set was obtained from a man aged 18 to 30 who received the YFV17D yellow fever vaccine. Both conserved end residues are part of each CDR3. D genes are given only for firm matches. Not all rows give a size; the values are once, few, many and, for expanded clones, a class.

j_call v_call clone_size d_call cdr3_nt cdr3_aa
TRBJ1-2 TRBV4-2 few . TGTGCCAGCAGCCAAGATCTCGACAGTTATGGCTACACCTTC CASSQDLDSYGYTF
TRBJ2-1 TRBV6-1 . TRBD2 TGTGCCAGCAGCCCTAGCGGGCCACACTCCTACAATGAGCAGTTCTTC CASSPSGPHSYNEQFF
TRBJ1-4 TRBV10-3 few . TGTGCCATCAGTGAGTCTACAGGGCCTAATGAAAAACTGTTTTTT CAISESTGPNEKLFF
TRBJ2-7 TRBV10-3 . TRBD1 TGTGCCATCAGTGTTCCGGGACAGGGGTTGTACGAGCAGTACTTC CAISVPGQGLYEQYF
TRBJ2-1 TRBV7-9 . TRBD1 TGTGCCAGCAGCCTTCTCGACAGGGGTAGGATTGAGCAGTTCTTC CASSLLDRGRIEQFF
TRBJ1-2 TRBV4-3 . . TGCGCCAGCAGCCAAGATAGTACGGGGCTGGGATATGGCTACACCTTC CASSQDSTGLGYGYTF
TRBJ2-1 TRBV5-1 many . TGCGCCAGCAGCGAGAACTCTCCTAGGGACAATGAGCAGTTCTTC CASSENSPRDNEQFF
TRBJ1-1 TRBV7-2 few . TGTGCCAGCAGCTTCTCGGAGGTGGGCACTGAAGCTTTCTTT CASSFSEVGTEAFF
TRBJ1-1 TRBV4-3 many . TGCGCCAGCAGCCAAGATTCGACCTCCGGTCGGGCTTTCTTT CASSQDSTSGRAFF
TRBJ1-4 TRBV27 . TRBD1 TGTGCCAGCAGTTTGAACAGGGGCGAAAAACTGTTTTTT CASSLNRGEKLFF
TRBJ2-2 TRBV13 once TRBD1 TGTGCCAGCAGCCCTAGGCCTTGGACAGGCGCGACCGGGGAGCTGTTTTTT CASSPRPWTGATGELFF
TRBJ2-3 TRBV20-1 few . TGCAGTGCTAGAGCCGGGACTCTCCCTAACCCCACAGATACGCAGTATTTT CSARAGTLPNPTDTQYF
TRBJ1-4 TRBV4-2 few . TGTGCCAGCAGCCAAGGCTTTGACAGCGAAAAACTGTTTTTT CASSQGFDSEKLFF
TRBJ2-5 TRBV4-3 . . TGCGCCATCAGCCAAGAAGCAGCGGAGACCCAGTACTTC CAISQEAAETQYF
TRBJ2-1 TRBV7-9 few . TGTGCCAGCAGCCCTCACCCCTCACCCCCCAATGAGCAGTTCTTC CASSPHPSPPNEQFF
TRBJ1-3 TRBV12-3/TRBV12-4 many TRBD1 TGTGCCAGCAGTCTGGACAGGGCTGGAAACACCATATATTTT CASSLDRAGNTIYF
TRBJ1-2 TRBV9 . TRBD1 TGTGCCAGCAGCGCAAGCGGGACAGGGGGAAGTAACTATGGCTACACCTTC CASSASGTGGSNYGYTF
TRBJ2-1 TRBV4-3 few . TGCGCCAGCAGCCAAGATCCGTCCAACAATGAGCAGTTCTTC CASSQDPSNNEQFF
TRBJ1-3 TRBV29-1 few . TGCAGCGTTGAAGTCCCTAGAGGGACGGGATACACCATATATTTT CSVEVPRGTGYTIYF
TRBJ1-2 TRBV20-1 few TRBD1 TGCAGTGCTAGAGACCCCGTAAGGGGGCACTATGGCTACACCTTC CSARDPVRGHYGYTF
TRBJ2-1 TRBV7-2 . TRBD1 TGTGCCAGCAGCTTGGGGGACAGGGATTTCGATGAGCAGTTCTTC CASSLGDRDFDEQFF
TRBJ1-5 TRBV6-5 few . TGTGCCAGCAGTTACTCCCAGGTGGCTCAGCCCCAGCATTTT CASSYSQVAQPQHF
TRBJ2-5 TRBV27 . . TGTGCCAGCAGTGTAGGCGGGGGCGGAGAGACCCAGTACTTC CASSVGGGGETQYF
TRBJ2-5 TRBV7-8 . TRBD1 TGTGCCAGCAGCCGGGACAGAAGGCGGGAGACCCAGTACTTC CASSRDRRRETQYF
TRBJ2-3 TRBV7-2 few . TGTGCCAGCAGCTTAGCCTGGCGGGCTGCAGATACGCAGTATTTT CASSLAWRAADTQYF
TRBJ1-1 TRBV7-2 few . TGTGCCAGCAGCTCCCGGTACACTGAAGCTTTCTTT CASSSRYTEAFF
TRBJ2-1 TRBV12-3/TRBV12-4 few TRBD2 TGTGCCAGCCGGACTAGCGGGGGGGTCGGGAATGAGCAGTTCTTC CASRTSGGVGNEQFF
TRBJ1-1 TRBV5-6 . TRBD1 TGTGCCAGCAGTTACGGACAGGGCTTGGAAGCTTTCTTT CASSYGQGLEAFF
TRBJ1-1 TRBV29-1 many TRBD1 TGCAGCGGCACAACAGGGGTGAACACTGAAGCTTTCTTT CSGTTGVNTEAFF
TRBJ1-6 TRBV4-2 . . TGTGCCAGCAGCCAAGTGTGGGCCAGGGATTCACCCCTCCACTTT CASSQVWARDSPLHF
TRBJ2-5 TRBV5-4 few TRBD2 TGTGCCAGCAGCTTGGTTGGGTCTCGCGGGGGGGGAAGGAAGACCCAGTACTTC CASSLVGSRGGGRKTQYF
TRBJ2-1 TRBV6-2/TRBV6-3 . . TGTGCCAGCAGTTATTCGGAGGGGCTTGTTGGTAATGAGCAGTTCTTC CASSYSEGLVGNEQFF
TRBJ2-7 TRBV2 few . TGTGCCAGCAGGCCTGGCCGAGTACCCTACGAGCAGTACTTC CASRPGRVPYEQYF
TRBJ2-1 TRBV10-3 few . TGTGCCATCAGTGACCAGACTAGGACAAGCTCCTACAATGAGCAGTTCTTC CAISDQTRTSSYNEQFF
TRBJ2-1 TRBV5-4 many TRBD2 TGTGCCAGCAGCTTGCCCGGGGGGGTATACAATGAGCAGTTCTTC CASSLPGGVYNEQFF
TRBJ2-5 TRBV9 . . TGTGCCAGCAGCGTAGGGGGTTTCCAAGAGACCCAGTACTTC CASSVGGFQETQYF
TRBJ2-7 TRBV20-1 . . TGCAGTGCTAGAGATGTCCGGGACACCGGATCTACCTACGAGCAGTACTTC CSARDVRDTGSTYEQYF
TRBJ2-5 TRBV5-5 . TRBD2 TGTGCCAGCAGCGACAAGACTAGCGGGGTAACGAAAGAGACCCAGTACTTC CASSDKTSGVTKETQYF
TRBJ2-1 TRBV7-9 . TRBD2 TGTGCCAGCAGCTTCACTAGCGGGGGTGTTAATGAGCAGTTCTTC CASSFTSGGVNEQFF
TRBJ1-1 TRBV6-2/TRBV6-3 . . TGTGCCAGCATGCTCATGTCGGTGAGCACTGAAGCTTTCTTT CASMLMSVSTEAFF
TRBJ2-7 TRBV15 few . TGTGCCACCAGCAGTTTCAGGTCCTACGAGCAGTACTTC CATSSFRSYEQYF
TRBJ1-6 TRBV25-1 . . TGTGCCAGCAGTGAATATTCCGTGTATAATTCACCCCTCCACTTT CASSEYSVYNSPLHF
TRBJ2-7 TRBV7-6 . TRBD1 TGTGCCAGCAGCTCCGGGACAGGGGGCTTTGAGCAGTACTTC CASSSGTGGFEQYF
TRBJ1-3 TRBV6-5 . . TGTGCCAGCAGTTACTCGACCCAAATTATCGGAAACACCATATATTTT CASSYSTQIIGNTIYF
TRBJ2-2 TRBV6-1 many . TGTGCCAGCAGTCCCTATCAGGCCCCCGGGGAGCTGTTTTTT CASSPYQAPGELFF
TRBJ1-3 TRBV7-8 . . TGTGCCAGCAGGCCGCGATCTGTCAGTGTGGGGACTGGAAACACCATATATTTT CASRPRSVSVGTGNTIYF
TRBJ2-3 TRBV4-2 few TRBD2 TGTGCCAGCAGCCAACGACTAGCGGGGGGCCTAAGCACAGATACGCAGTATTTT CASSQRLAGGLSTDTQYF
TRBJ2-1 TRBV10-3 . . TGTGCCACCGGGGACTCCTACAATGAGCAGTTCTTC CATGDSYNEQFF
TRBJ2-3 TRBV28 few TRBD2 TGTGCCAGCATCAGCGGGGGGGCCGACGCAGATACGCAGTATTTT CASISGGADADTQYF
TRBJ1-2 TRBV7-2 few TRBD1 TGTGCCAGCACGTTGGACAGGGACCATGGCTACACCTTC CASTLDRDHGYTF
TRBJ2-1 TRBV6-1 few . TGTGCCAGCAGTGAAAGTCCGGGGACCGAAAATGAGCAGTTCTTC CASSESPGTENEQFF
TRBJ2-6 TRBV29-1 many . TGCAGCGGACAGTCTGGGGCCAACGTCCTGACTTTC CSGQSGANVLTF
TRBJ2-3 TRBV12-3/TRBV12-4 . TRBD2 TGTGCCAGCAGTTTAGTGGGACTAGCGGGGGGGAAGACAGATACGCAGTATTTT CASSLVGLAGGKTDTQYF
TRBJ1-2 TRBV27 few . TGTGCCAGCAGTCCTCGCCCTGTTGGTACTAGGGGCTACACCTTC CASSPRPVGTRGYTF